The clone carrying this T cell receptor (beta chain) has only one observation. The germline V gene has CDR1 KGHDR and CDR2 SFDVKD. After removal of 2 bases from V and 7 bases from J, the junction contained 6 bases not matched to a gene. This CDR3 is 14 amino acids long. This entry comes from a study of blood T cell repertoires in COVID-19. Across the whole study: Both acute and convalescent COVID-19 samples were obtained from the United States, Italy and Spain. Sample material is recorded as cDNA or gDNA derived from T cells, B-cell-depleted T cells, or PBMCs.

Authors' data handling: Amplified reference gene primers provided the basis for estimating nucleated cell counts. Clones were sequenced by immunoSEQ multiplex PCR, and TCRdb holds only the in-frame ones, with some missing. V, J and clone size are those of that table, while D and trimming were read from the DNA. The sample consists of under 300,000 clones, 70% to 90% of them appearing once. The sample taken for sequencing was peripheral blood. This chain links TRBV24-1 with TRBJ1-2; 7 bases map to TRBD1. This clonotype was obtained from an older woman with active or convalescent COVID-19. CDR3 sequence: CATSDSGQVGGYTF. The CDR3 bases are TGTGCCACCAGTGATTCTGGACAGGTGGGTGGCTACACCTTC.